The clone carrying this TCR beta chain occurred a few times. Its antigen is not identified. The sample is drawn from a study of cytomegalovirus exposure and HLA in healthy donors. The CDR3 sequence is 14 residues long. V was cut by 1 base and J by 4 bases, with 7 bases left in between. Germline CDR1 SGHTA, CDR2 FQGNSA. PCR was performed using 60 Vbeta and 13 Jbeta primers. Generated by immunoSEQ multiplex PCR, the TCRdb table keeps only in-frame clones and is missing some. The table shows around 160,000 clones, with more than 65% occurring only once. Study-wide results and limits: Some V segments, TRBV6-2 and TRBV6-3 among them, were indistinguishable and were therefore excluded. It was likely that a cluster of highly shared sequence variants was a sequencing artifact.

The sample comprised PBMCs. This receptor was identified in a man aged 18 to 30 in good health and CMV-seropositive. The gene calls are TRBV7-2 and TRBJ1-4; D perhaps matches TRBD1 (5 bases). The CDR3 DNA follows: TGTGCCAGCAGCTTAGGCGGACATAATGAAAAACTGTTTTTT. It specifies CASSLGGHNEKLFF. The whole variable domain, filled in from reference TRBV7-2 and TRBJ1-4, reads GAGVSQSPSNKVTEKGKDVELRCDPISGHTALYWYRQSLGQGLEFLIYFQGNSAPDKSGLPSDRFSAERTGGSVSTLTIQRTQQEDSAVYLCASSLGGHNEKLFFGSGTQLSVL.